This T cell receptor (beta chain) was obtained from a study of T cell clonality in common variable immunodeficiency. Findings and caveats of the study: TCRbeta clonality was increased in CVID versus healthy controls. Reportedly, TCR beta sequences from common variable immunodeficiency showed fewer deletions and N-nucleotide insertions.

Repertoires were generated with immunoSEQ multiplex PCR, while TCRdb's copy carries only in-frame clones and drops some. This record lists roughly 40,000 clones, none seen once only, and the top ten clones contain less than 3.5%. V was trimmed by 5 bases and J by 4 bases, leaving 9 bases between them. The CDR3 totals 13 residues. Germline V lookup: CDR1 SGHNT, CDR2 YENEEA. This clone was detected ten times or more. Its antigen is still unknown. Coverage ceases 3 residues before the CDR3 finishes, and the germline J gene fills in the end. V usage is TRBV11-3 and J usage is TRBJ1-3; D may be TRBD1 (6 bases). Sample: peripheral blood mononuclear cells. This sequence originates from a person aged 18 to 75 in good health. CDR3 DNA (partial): TGTGCCAGCAGCCCCGGACAGGGAAACACC. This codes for CASSPGQGNT. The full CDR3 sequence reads CASSPGQGNTIYF.